The 21 T cell receptor beta chains below were found in one sample sequenced in a study of blood T cell repertoires in COVID-19. The data were produced by immunoSEQ multiplex PCR, yet TCRdb's version contains in-frame clones alone and is incomplete. Of approximately 150,000 clones in the sample, around 82% were seen once. Sequenced sample: peripheral blood. These receptors came from a woman aged 70 to 79 who had recovered from COVID-19.

The chain carries TRBV20-1 and TRBJ2-7, with D unresolved. Germline values: CDR1 DFQATT, CDR2 SNEGSKA (reference sequence). V shed 5 bases and J shed 9 bases, with 14 bases lying between them. CDR3 size: 11 residues. The CDR3 region is CSAGSPSGQYF. DNA of the CDR3: TGCAGTGCTGGAAGCCCTTCAGGGCAGTACTTC.

V gene TRBV24-1 combines with J gene TRBJ2-5; D is possibly TRBD1 (6 bases). There are 16 residues in the CDR3. Between the trimmed V and J ends, which lost 4 bases and 2 bases, there was a span of 16 bases. Germline V gene sequence: CDR1 KGHDR, CDR2 SFDVKD. The CDR3 here is CATSDHRQVGQETQYF. In DNA form, the CDR3 reads TGTGCCACCAGTGACCATCGACAGGTTGGACAAGAGACCCAGTACTTC.

The chain links TRBV4-2 to TRBJ2-3; 9 positions match TRBD2. The CDR3 totals 16 residues. Trimming at V came to 1 base and at J to 4 bases, leaving 6 bases not matched to a gene. Germline CDR1 and CDR2: LGHNA and YNFKEQ. The CDR3 sequence: CASSQVGASGADTQYF. In DNA, the CDR3 is TGTGCCAGCAGCCAAGTGGGGGCTAGCGGGGCAGATACGCAGTATTTT.

V and J are TRBV6-5 and TRBJ1-1; 7 bases match TRBD1. Looked up from germline, CDR1 is MNHEY and CDR2 is SVGAGI. With V trimmed by 7 bases and J by 8 bases, 4 bases remained unmatched. CDR3 length: 11 amino acids. The DNA of the CDR3 is TGTGCCAGCAAGGGGGCAGTAGAAGCTTTCTTT. Protein: CASKGAVEAFF.

J is TRBJ2-1 and V is TRBV4-2; TRBD2 matches 10 bases. Trimming took 5 bases from V and 5 from J; bases not matched to a gene: 9. This CDR3 has 16 residues. In germline, CDR1 is LGHNA, CDR2 YNFKEQ. CDR3 DNA sequence: TGTGCCAGCAGCGGGATAGCGGGAGGATTGAACAATGAGCAGTTCTTC. This codes for CASSGIAGGLNNEQFF.

The J gene is TRBJ2-7, the V gene TRBV4-3, with a tentative D call TRBD2 (6 bases). Germline CDR1 LGHNA, CDR2 YSLEER. The CDR3 consists of 15 residues. Trimming took off 1 base at V and 1 base at J, with 11 bases between the two ends. The CDR3 nucleotides read TGCGCCAGCAGCCAAGTGCCCAGCGGGTCCTACGAGCAGTACTTC. Its translation is CASSQVPSGSYEQYF.

Of note for this clone: One junction end disagrees with the germline gene, perhaps due to a read error. The rearrangement uses TRBV5-1 and TRBJ2-7; 12 bases fit TRBD2. CDR3 length: 14 amino acids. In germline, CDR1 is SGHRS, CDR2 YFSETQ. The chain's CDR3 is CASSGTSGPYVQYF. In nucleotides, the CDR3 is TGCGCCAGCAGCGGGACTAGCGGGCCATACGTGCAGTACTTC.

This clone turned up a few times. The genes are TRBV6-6 and TRBJ1-1; D is ambiguous. CDR3 length equals 12 residues. Germline V lookup: CDR1 MNHNY, CDR2 SVGAGI (reference sequence). The V end was cut by 7 bases, the J end by 4 bases, with 10 bases between. CDR3 protein: CASNLQVTEAFF. As DNA, the CDR3 is TGTGCCAGCAACCTCCAGGTCACTGAAGCTTTCTTT.

This clone was detected a few times. The chain recombines TRBV7-2 with TRBJ2-2; D gene uncertain. Trimming left V 0 bases short and J 8 bases short, with 7 bases between. Looked up from germline, CDR1 is SGHTA and CDR2 is FQGNSA. This CDR3 contains 13 residues. CDR3 loop: CASSLALPGELFF. CDR3 coding DNA: TGTGCCAGCAGCTTAGCCCTCCCTGGGGAGCTGTTTTTT.

The gene calls are TRBV10-3 and TRBJ1-2, with TRBD1 matching over 7 bases. CDR3 length equals 12 residues. V shed 10 bases and J 5 bases; nucleotides not matched to a gene: 7. The V gene's germline CDR1 is ENHRY and CDR2 SYGVKD. The CDR3 nucleotides are TGTGCCACCTCGACAGGGCTTTATGGCTACACCTTC. Encoded protein: CATSTGLYGYTF.

The chain couples TRBV7-9 to TRBJ1-2; D unresolved. The V gene lost 4 bases and the J gene lost 3 bases, with 18 bases spanning the gap. Germline lookup yields CDR1 SEHNR and CDR2 FQNEAQ (reference sequence). The CDR3 length is 16 residues. The CDR3 protein is CASSSRPLAVDYGYTF. In DNA form, the CDR3 reads TGTGCCAGCAGCTCCCGCCCCCTGGCCGTTGACTATGGCTACACCTTC.

V usage is TRBV5-4 and J usage is TRBJ1-4; D not certain. Deletions cut 3 bases from V and 4 bases from J, with 13 bases between. CDR3 length: 15 amino acids. Germline CDR1 is SGHNT and CDR2 is YYREEE (reference sequence). The CDR3 protein is CASSSGGYHNEKLFF. CDR3 in DNA: TGTGCCAGCAGCTCGGGTGGTTACCATAATGAAAAACTGTTTTTT.

This clone was observed once. The rearrangement joins TRBV7-3 to TRBJ2-1; possibly TRBD2 for D (7 bases). CDR1 and CDR2 (germline): SGHTA, FQGTGA. The V end was cut by 2 bases, the J end by 2 bases, with 13 bases between. There are 16 residues in the CDR3. The CDR3 bases are TGTGCCAGCAGCTTACTCCCGCGGGGGCCCTACAATGAGCAGTTCTTC. Translated: CASSLLPRGPYNEQFF.

The chain joins TRBV11-3 to TRBJ2-1; TRBD2 agrees at 8 bases. Germline trimming cut 2 bases from V and 8 bases from J; bases unmatched to any gene: 5. The CDR3 has 14 residues. CDR1 SGHNT and CDR2 YENEEA come from the germline V gene. The CDR3 region has the DNA TGTGCCAGCAGCTTATCAGCGGGAGTCTATGAGCAGTTCTTC. Its protein is CASSLSAGVYEQFF.

J is TRBJ1-2 and V is TRBV28; 7 bases map to TRBD1. Trimming took 5 bases from V and 8 from J; bases not matched to a gene: 5. The V gene's germline CDR1 is MDHEN and CDR2 SYDVKM. The CDR3 runs to 12 residues. CDR3 protein: CASSPQGRGYTF. The CDR3 region has the DNA TGTGCCAGCAGTCCACAGGGGCGGGGCTACACCTTC.

The rearrangement links TRBV6-5 to TRBJ1-2, with TRBD1 matching 8 bases. Germline V CDR1 and CDR2: MNHEY, SVGAGI. V trimming: 6 bases; J trimming: 4 bases; junction bases outside the gene matches: 7. The CDR3 contains 14 residues. The CDR3 sequence is CASRSDRASYGYTF. CDR3 bases: TGTGCCAGCAGGTCGGACAGGGCCAGCTATGGCTACACCTTC.

This chain links TRBV5-4 with TRBJ1-1, with 7 bases lining up with TRBD1. V was clipped by 4 bases and J by 1 base; unmatched bases: 4. Per the germline V gene, CDR1 is SGHNT and CDR2 is YYREEE (reference sequence). This CDR3 has 14 amino acids. CDR3 bases: TGTGCCAGCAGCACAGGGGTGGGGAACACTGAAGCTTTCTTT. Its protein product is CASSTGVGNTEAFF.

This sequence joins TRBV11-2 and TRBJ1-2, with TRBD1 identical over 8 bases. The CDR3 contains 14 residues. V lost 1 base, J lost 8 bases, and 6 bases stayed unmatched. CDR1 and CDR2 (germline): SGHAT, FQNNGV. The CDR3 is CASSLVAGGKGYTF. The CDR3 bases are TGTGCCAGCAGCTTAGTGGCAGGGGGCAAGGGCTACACCTTC. The full variable domain, rest sourced from reference TRBV11-2 and TRBJ1-2, is EAGVAQSPRYKIIEKRQSVAFWCNPISGHATLYWYQQILGQGPKLLIQFQNNGVVDDSQLPKDRFSAERLKGVDSTLKIQPAKLEDSAVYLCASSLVAGGKGYTFGSGTRLTVV.

In its sample, this clone was seen once. The chain is built from TRBV9 and TRBJ1-6, with D maybe TRBD1 (5 bases). The length of the CDR3 is 15 residues. Per the germline V gene, CDR1 is SGDLS and CDR2 is YYNGEE. The V end lost 0 bases, the J end lost 9 bases, and 13 bases lay between the germline ends. DNA of the CDR3: TGTGCCAGCAGCGTAGGGTATCAGGGTGGTTCACCCCTCCACTTT. It encodes CASSVGYQGGSPLHF.

This rearrangement joins TRBV6-6 to TRBJ1-5; TRBD1 is a possible D gene (6 bases). This CDR3 is built from 16 residues. Germline lookup yields CDR1 MNHNY and CDR2 SVGAGI (reference sequence). V was trimmed by 6 bases and J by 1 base, leaving 16 bases between them. The CDR3 DNA reads as TGTGCCAGCAGCCTAGGGCGGACAGCCAGCAATCAGCCCCAGCATTTT. Amino acid sequence: CASSLGRTASNQPQHF.

V gene TRBV5-1 combines with J gene TRBJ2-3; tentative D call: TRBD1 (5 bases). This CDR3 region has 14 residues. The germline gives CDR1 SGHRS, CDR2 YFSETQ. V lost 0 bases and J 0 bases, leaving 5 bases between the germline ends. DNA for the CDR3: TGCGCCAGCAGCTTGGGGGGCAGCACAGATACGCAGTATTTT. It specifies CASSLGGSTDTQYF.